This T cell receptor beta chain was documented in a study of vaccination effects on CD4 cells after COVID-19. V trimming: 6 bases; J trimming: 3 bases; junction bases outside the gene matches: 5. Germline V gene lookup returns CDR1 SNHLY and CDR2 FYNNEI. This CDR3 contains 14 residues. With respect to this clone: The antigen is not known.

TCRdb's copy holds only in-frame clones and misses some; the assay was immunoSEQ multiplex PCR. The sample lists roughly 32,000 clones; 72% were seen once. Whole-study results and caveats: The authors studied few convalescent patients and collected no early post-infection timepoints.

ViraFEST expansion of antigen-specific CD4+ T cells with viral peptide pools preceded sequencing. On approximately day 9 of culture, CD4+ T cells were separated out. Either the BNT162b2 or mRNA-1273 vaccine was given to participants in two doses. Around 2 million PBMC were placed in each well, which was supplemented with about 10 IU/ml IL-2 and about 10 ug/ml peptides. The chain combines TRBV2 with TRBJ2-5, with TRBD1 identical over 9 bases. Source: CD4+ T cells from PBMCs cultured with HCoV-229E spike peptides, taken after COVID-19 vaccination. The source of this sequence is a human donor who received a COVID-19 vaccine. CDR3 nucleotides: TGTGCCAGCAGCCCGGACAGGGGTAAAGAGACCCAGTACTTC. Its translation: CASSPDRGKETQYF.